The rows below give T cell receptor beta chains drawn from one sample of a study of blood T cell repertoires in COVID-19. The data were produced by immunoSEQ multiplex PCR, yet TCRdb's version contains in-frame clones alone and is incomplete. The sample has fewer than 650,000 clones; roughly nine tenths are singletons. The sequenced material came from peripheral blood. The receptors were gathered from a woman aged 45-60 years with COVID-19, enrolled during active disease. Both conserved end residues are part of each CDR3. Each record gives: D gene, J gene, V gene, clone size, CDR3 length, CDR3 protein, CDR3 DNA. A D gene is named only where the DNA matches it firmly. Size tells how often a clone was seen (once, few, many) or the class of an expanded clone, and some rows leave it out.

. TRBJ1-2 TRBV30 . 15 CAWSVTAGDNYGYTF TGTGCCTGGAGTGTAACGGCAGGGGACAACTATGGCTACACCTTC
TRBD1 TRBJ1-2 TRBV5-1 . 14 CASSPGTGNYGYTF TGCGCCAGCAGCCCCGGGACAGGAAACTATGGCTACACCTTC
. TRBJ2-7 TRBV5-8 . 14 CASSFLGAGYEQYF TGTGCCAGCAGCTTTCTGGGGGCAGGGTACGAGCAGTACTTC
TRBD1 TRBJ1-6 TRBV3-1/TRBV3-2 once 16 CASRQQGLSYNSPLHF TGTGCCAGCAGGCAACAGGGGCTCTCCTATAATTCACCCCTCCACTTT
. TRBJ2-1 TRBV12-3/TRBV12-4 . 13 CASSSPLAQEQFF TGTGCCAGCAGTTCGCCACTAGCCCAGGAGCAGTTCTTC
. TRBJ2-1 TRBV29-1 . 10 CSSVRGEQFF TGCAGCTCCGTCCGGGGTGAGCAGTTCTTC
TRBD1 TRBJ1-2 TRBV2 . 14 CASRGDSSNYGYTF TGTGCCAGCAGGGGGGACAGCTCTAACTATGGCTACACCTTC
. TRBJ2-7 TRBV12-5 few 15 CASGPPGPRSYEQYF TGTGCTAGTGGCCCCCCAGGCCCCCGTTCTTACGAGCAGTACTTC
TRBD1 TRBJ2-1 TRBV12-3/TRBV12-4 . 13 CASSWTGLDEQFF TGTGCCAGCAGCTGGACAGGGCTAGATGAGCAGTTCTTC
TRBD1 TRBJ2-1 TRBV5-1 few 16 CASSDRGGSPYNEQFF TGCGCCAGCAGCGACAGGGGGGGTTCCCCCTACAATGAGCAGTTCTTC
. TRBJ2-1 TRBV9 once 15 CASSVGASSYNEQFF TGTGCCAGCAGCGTAGGAGCAAGCTCCTACAATGAGCAGTTCTTC
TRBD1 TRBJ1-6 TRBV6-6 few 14 CASSPTGDPSPLHF TGTGCCAGCAGCCCGACAGGGGATCCGTCACCCCTCCACTTT
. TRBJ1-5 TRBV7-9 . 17 CASSAGGARTGNQPQHF TGTGCCAGCAGCGCGGGGGGGGCCCGGACCGGCAATCAGCCCCAGCATTTT
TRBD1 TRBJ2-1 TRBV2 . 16 CASSRERTGGFNEQFF TGTGCCAGCAGTCGGGAGAGGACAGGGGGTTTCAATGAGCAGTTCTTC
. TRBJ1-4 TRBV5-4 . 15 CASSTAGATNEKLFF TGTGCCAGCAGCACCGCAGGGGCCACTAATGAAAAACTGTTTTTT
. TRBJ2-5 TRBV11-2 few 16 CASSLASGAFQETQYF TGTGCCAGCAGCTTGGCCTCAGGTGCCTTTCAAGAGACCCAGTACTTC
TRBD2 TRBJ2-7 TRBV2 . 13 CARYVAGVHEQYF TGTGCCAGGTACGTAGCGGGGGTGCACGAGCAGTACTTC
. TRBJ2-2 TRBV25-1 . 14 CASRGGWNTGELFF TGTGCCAGCAGGGGGGGATGGAACACCGGGGAGCTGTTTTTT
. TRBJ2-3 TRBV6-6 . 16 CASSYSSQRSTDTQYF TGTGCCAGCAGTTACTCGAGTCAGCGGAGCACAGATACGCAGTATTTT
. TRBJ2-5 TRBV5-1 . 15 CASSPLIRPQETQYF TGCGCCAGCAGCCCACTAATAAGGCCCCAAGAGACCCAGTACTTC
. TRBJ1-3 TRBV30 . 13 CAWSQGPGNTIYF TGTGCCTGGAGTCAGGGTCCTGGAAACACCATATATTTT
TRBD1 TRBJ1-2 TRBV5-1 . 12 CASHTGDNGYTF TGCGCCAGTCACACAGGGGACAATGGCTACACCTTC
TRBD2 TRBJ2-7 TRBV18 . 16 CASSGTSGGPSYEQYF TGTGCCAGCTCCGGGACTAGCGGGGGCCCTTCCTACGAGCAGTACTTC
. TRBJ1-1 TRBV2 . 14 CARKGDRQNTEAFF TGTGCCAGAAAGGGCGACAGGCAGAACACTGAAGCTTTCTTT
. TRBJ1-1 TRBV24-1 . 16 CATSDPSAGGDTEAFF TGTGCCACCAGTGACCCGTCCGCGGGGGGGGACACTGAAGCTTTCTTT
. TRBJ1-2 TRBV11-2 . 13 CASSWLADYGYTF TGTGCCAGCAGCTGGCTGGCAGACTATGGCTACACCTTC
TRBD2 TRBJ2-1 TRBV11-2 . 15 CASTLEAGGRDEQFF TGTGCCAGCACCCTGGAGGCGGGGGGGAGGGATGAGCAGTTCTTC
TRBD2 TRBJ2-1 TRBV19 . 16 CASSVPGGESYNEQFF TGTGCCAGTAGTGTCCCCGGGGGGGAATCCTACAATGAGCAGTTCTTC
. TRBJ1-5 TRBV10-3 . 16 CAISVGQAGGDQPQHF TGTGCCATCAGTGTGGGGCAGGCCGGTGGGGATCAGCCCCAGCATTTT
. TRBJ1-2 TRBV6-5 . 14 CASRPQGANYGYTF TGTGCCAGCAGACCACAGGGAGCTAACTATGGCTACACCTTC
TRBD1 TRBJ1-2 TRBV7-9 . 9 CASSFGQDF TGTGCCAGCAGCTTTGGACAGGACTTC
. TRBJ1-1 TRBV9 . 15 CASSVARAGNTEAFF TGTGCCAGCAGCGTAGCGAGGGCAGGGAACACTGAAGCTTTCTTT
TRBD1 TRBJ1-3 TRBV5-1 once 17 CASSLAVGQGAGNTIYF TGCGCCAGCAGCTTGGCGGTCGGACAGGGGGCTGGAAACACCATATATTTT
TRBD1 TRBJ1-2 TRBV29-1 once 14 CSVGGDRGRWSYTF TGCAGCGTGGGGGGTGACAGGGGACGATGGAGCTACACCTTC
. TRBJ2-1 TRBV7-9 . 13 CASSSGAGNEQFF TGTGCCAGCAGCTCAGGGGCTGGAAATGAGCAGTTCTTC
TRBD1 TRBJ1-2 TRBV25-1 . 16 CASRARTGFFVYGYTF TGTGCCAGCAGGGCCCGGACAGGGTTTTTTGTCTATGGCTACACCTTC
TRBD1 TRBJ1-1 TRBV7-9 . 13 CASTIRTGSEAFF TGTGCCAGCACCATTCGGACAGGGTCTGAAGCTTTCTTT
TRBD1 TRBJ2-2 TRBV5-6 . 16 CASSGSDRGPYGELFF TGTGCCAGCAGCGGATCGGACAGGGGGCCGTACGGGGAGCTGTTTTTT
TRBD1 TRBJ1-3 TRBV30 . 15 CAWGPGQGVRNTIYF TGTGCCTGGGGGCCGGGGCAGGGGGTGAGAAACACCATATATTTT
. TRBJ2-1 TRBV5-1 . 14 CASSLGSLYNEQFF TGCGCCAGCAGCTTGGGTAGCCTTTACAATGAGCAGTTCTTC
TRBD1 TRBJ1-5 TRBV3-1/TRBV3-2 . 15 CASSQEGTGNQPQHF TGTGCCAGCAGCCAAGAAGGGACAGGCAATCAGCCCCAGCATTTT
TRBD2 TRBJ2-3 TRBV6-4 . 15 CASATSGADTDTQYF TGTGCCAGCGCTACTAGCGGGGCCGACACAGATACGCAGTATTTT
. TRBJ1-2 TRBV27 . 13 CASSPGGNYGYTF TGTGCCAGCAGCCCCGGGGGTAACTATGGCTACACCTTC
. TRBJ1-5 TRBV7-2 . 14 CASSFRRSNQPQHF TGTGCCAGCAGCTTCCGGAGGAGCAATCAGCCCCAGCATTTT
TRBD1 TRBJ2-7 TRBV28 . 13 CASHRDRGPGQYF TGTGCCAGCCACCGGGACAGGGGACCCGGGCAGTACTTC